What follows describes a single T cell receptor beta chain. The data originate from a study of blood T cell repertoires in COVID-19. Original processing methods: Scientists estimated how many nucleated cells there were by amplifying reference gene primers. The data were produced by immunoSEQ multiplex PCR, yet TCRdb's version contains in-frame clones alone and is incomplete. V, J and clone size reflect that table, while D and trimming were determined from the DNA. The sample carries tens of thousands of clones, 89% recorded once. This CDR3 has 11 amino acids. Trimming left V 6 bases short and J 6 bases short, with 6 bases between.

Sequenced material: peripheral blood. This clonotype was sampled from a woman over 75 with acute or convalescent COVID-19. The gene calls are TRBV12-3 or TRBV12-4 and TRBJ2-4; possibly TRBD2 for D (5 bases). The DNA for the CDR3 is TGTGCCAGCAGCACTAGAAACATTCAGTACTTC. As protein: CASSTRNIQYF.